This TCR beta chain was captured in a study of vaccination and CD4 T cells after COVID-19. Notes on this clonotype: Its antigen is unknown.

Trimming stripped 9 bases from V and 0 bases from J, with 18 bases between. Per germline, CDR1 LNHDA and CDR2 SQIVND (reference sequence). The CDR3 spans 16 residues. An Oncomine TCR Beta short-read assay was used to sequence the DNA from cultured CD4+ T cells. TCRdb re-called the PCR reads through MiXCR, storing one row per CDR3 protein. The table has 13,000 to 15,000 distinct CDR3 sequences, 40% to 50% seen once. Noted treatment: approximately 11-day PBMC culture with coronavirus spike peptide pools or control peptides (ViraFEST assay). This clonotype was sampled from a human donor who had recovered from COVID-19. Material: CD4+ T cells from blood, cultured in vitro. This chain joins TRBV19 and TRBJ1-5; TRBD1 might be the D (6 bases). This CDR3 reads CASMIRGAGSNQPQHF. In nucleotides, the CDR3 is TGTGCCAGCATGATCCGGGGGGCTGGTAGCAATCAGCCCCAGCATTTT.